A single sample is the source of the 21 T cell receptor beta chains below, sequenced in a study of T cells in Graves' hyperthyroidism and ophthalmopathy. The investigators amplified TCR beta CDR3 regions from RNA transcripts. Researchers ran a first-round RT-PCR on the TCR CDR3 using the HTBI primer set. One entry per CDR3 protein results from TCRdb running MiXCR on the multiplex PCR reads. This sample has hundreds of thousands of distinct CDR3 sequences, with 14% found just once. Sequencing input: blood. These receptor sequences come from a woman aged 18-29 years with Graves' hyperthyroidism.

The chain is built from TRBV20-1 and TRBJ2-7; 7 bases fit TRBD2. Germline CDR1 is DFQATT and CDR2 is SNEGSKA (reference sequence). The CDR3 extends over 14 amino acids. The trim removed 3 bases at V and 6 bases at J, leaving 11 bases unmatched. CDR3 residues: CSARNAGGGGEQYF. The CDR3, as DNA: TGCAGTGCTAGGAATGCTGGGGGGGGAGGCGAGCAGTACTTC.

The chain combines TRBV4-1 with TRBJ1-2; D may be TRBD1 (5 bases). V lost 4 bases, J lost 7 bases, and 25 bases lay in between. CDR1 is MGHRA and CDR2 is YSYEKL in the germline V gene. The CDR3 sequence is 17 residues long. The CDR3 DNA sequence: TGCGCCAGCAGCCTGTCAAAGGGTTTGGGGGGGGTTGGTGGCTACACCTTC. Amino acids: CASSLSKGLGGVGGYTF.

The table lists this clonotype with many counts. The CDR3 DNA reads as TGTGCCAGCAGCTTCTTAGCGGGAGTTACCGGGGAGCTGTTTTTT. This sequence encodes CASSFLAGVTGELFF. The rearrangement links TRBV7-2 to TRBJ2-2; 9 bases align to TRBD2. The germline V gene encodes CDR1 SGHTA and CDR2 FQGNSA. Trimming took 3 bases from V and 5 from J; bases not matched to a gene: 4. The CDR3 covers 15 residues.

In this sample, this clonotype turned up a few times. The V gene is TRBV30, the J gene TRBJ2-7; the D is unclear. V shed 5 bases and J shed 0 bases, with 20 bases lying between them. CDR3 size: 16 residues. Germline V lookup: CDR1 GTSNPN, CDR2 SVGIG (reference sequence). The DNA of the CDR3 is TGTGCCTGGGTGCCCCTAGACGTACAGATCTCCTACGAGCAGTACTTC. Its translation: CAWVPLDVQISYEQYF.

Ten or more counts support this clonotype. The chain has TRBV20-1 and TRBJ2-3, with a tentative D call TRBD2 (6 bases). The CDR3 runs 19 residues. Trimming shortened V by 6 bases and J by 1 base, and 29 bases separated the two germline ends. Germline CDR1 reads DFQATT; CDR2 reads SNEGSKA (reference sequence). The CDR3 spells CSALPGVADPPIRTDTQYF. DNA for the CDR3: TGCAGTGCGCTGCCGGGGGTAGCGGACCCACCCATTCGCACAGATACGCAGTATTTT.

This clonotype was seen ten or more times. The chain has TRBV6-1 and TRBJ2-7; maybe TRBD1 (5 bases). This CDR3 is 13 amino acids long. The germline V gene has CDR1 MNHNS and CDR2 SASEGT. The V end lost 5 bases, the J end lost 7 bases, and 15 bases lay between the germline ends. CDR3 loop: CASSTGALWEQYF. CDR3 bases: TGTGCCAGCAGTACTGGGGCCCTCTGGGAGCAGTACTTC.

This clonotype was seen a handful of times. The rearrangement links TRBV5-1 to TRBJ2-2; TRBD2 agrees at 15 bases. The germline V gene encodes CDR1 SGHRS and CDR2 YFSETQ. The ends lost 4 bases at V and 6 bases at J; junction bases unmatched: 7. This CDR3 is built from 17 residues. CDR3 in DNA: TGCGCCAGCAGCAAGGGACTAGCGGGAGGTTTATCCGGGGAGCTGTTTTTT. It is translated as CASSKGLAGGLSGELFF.

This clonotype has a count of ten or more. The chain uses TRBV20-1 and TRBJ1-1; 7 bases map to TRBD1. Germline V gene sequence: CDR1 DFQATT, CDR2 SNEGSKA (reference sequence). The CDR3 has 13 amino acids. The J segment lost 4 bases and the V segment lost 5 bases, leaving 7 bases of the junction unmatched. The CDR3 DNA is TGCAGTGCTCCTTCGGGACAGTTCACTGAAGCTTTCTTT. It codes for CSAPSGQFTEAFF.

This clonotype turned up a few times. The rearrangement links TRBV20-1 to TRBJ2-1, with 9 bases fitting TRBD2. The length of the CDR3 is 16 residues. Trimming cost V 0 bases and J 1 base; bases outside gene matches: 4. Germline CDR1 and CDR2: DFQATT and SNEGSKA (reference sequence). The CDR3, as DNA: TGCAGTGCTAGAGACCCCGGACTAGCGTCCTACAATGAGCAGTTCTTC. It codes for CSARDPGLASYNEQFF.

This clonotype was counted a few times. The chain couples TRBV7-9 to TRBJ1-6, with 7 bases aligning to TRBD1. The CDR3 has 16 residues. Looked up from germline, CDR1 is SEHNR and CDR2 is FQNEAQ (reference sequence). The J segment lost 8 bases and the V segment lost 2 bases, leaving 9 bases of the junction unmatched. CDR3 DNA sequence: TGTGCCAGCAGCTTAAGGACAGGAGGTCTTGATTCACCCCTCCACTTT. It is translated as CASSLRTGGLDSPLHF.

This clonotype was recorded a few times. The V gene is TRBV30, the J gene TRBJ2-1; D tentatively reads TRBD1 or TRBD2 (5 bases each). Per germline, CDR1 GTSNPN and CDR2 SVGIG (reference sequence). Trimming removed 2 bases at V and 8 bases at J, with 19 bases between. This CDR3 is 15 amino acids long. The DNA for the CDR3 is TGTGCCTGGAGTATCGACAGTGGGGGTTGGGATGAGCAGTTCTTC. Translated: CAWSIDSGGWDEQFF.

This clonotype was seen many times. CDR3: CASSSQGPGTQYF. The CDR3, as DNA: TGTGCCAGCAGCTCGCAGGGGCCGGGGACCCAGTACTTC. V is TRBV7-2 and J is TRBJ2-5; possible D gene TRBD1, 6 bases. The CDR3 totals 13 residues. The V and J ends lost 4 bases and 7 bases respectively, with 13 bases between them. Germline CDR1 is SGHTA and CDR2 is FQGNSA. Full variable domain (rest looked up from reference TRBV7-2 and TRBJ2-5): GAGVSQSPSNKVTEKGKDVELRCDPISGHTALYWYRQSLGQGLEFLIYFQGNSAPDKSGLPSDRFSAERTGGSVSTLTIQRTQQEDSAVYLCASSSQGPGTQYFGPGTRLLVL.

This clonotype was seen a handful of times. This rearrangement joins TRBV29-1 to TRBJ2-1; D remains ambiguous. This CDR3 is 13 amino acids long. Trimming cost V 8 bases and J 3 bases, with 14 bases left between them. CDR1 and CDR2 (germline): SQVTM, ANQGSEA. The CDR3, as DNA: TGCAGCCCCGTGGGGTTAAACTACAATGAGCAGTTCTTC. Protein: CSPVGLNYNEQFF.

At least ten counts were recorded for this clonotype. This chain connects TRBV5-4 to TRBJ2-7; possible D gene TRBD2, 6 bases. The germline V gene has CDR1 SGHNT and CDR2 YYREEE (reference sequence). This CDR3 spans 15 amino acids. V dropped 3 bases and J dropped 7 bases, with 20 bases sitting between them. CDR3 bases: TGTGCCAGCAGCTCCCGGGAGCGAGGACTGAGGGAGCAGTACTTC. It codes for CASSSRERGLREQYF.

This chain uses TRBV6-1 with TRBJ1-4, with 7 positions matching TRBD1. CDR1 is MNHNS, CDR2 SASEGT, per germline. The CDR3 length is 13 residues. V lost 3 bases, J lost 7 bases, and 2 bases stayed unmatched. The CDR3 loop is CASSDRGGEKLFF. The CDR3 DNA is TGTGCCAGCAGTGACAGGGGGGGTGAAAAACTGTTTTTT.

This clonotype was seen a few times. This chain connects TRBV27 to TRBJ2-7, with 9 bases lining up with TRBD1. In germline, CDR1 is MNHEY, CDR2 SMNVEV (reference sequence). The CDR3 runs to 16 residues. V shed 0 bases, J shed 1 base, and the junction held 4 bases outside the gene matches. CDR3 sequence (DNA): TGTGCCAGCAGTTTATCGGGGACAGGGAAGTCCTACGAGCAGTACTTC. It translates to CASSLSGTGKSYEQYF.

CDR3 nucleotide sequence: TGCAGTGCTAGAGAGGGACTAGCGGGAGGCAGGGATGAGCAGTTCTTC. This encodes CSAREGLAGGRDEQFF. V usage is TRBV20-1 and J usage is TRBJ2-1, with 15 bases matching TRBD2. V lost 0 bases and J lost 8; bases outside the gene matches: 5. The germline V gene has CDR1 DFQATT and CDR2 SNEGSKA (reference sequence). This CDR3 comprises 16 residues.

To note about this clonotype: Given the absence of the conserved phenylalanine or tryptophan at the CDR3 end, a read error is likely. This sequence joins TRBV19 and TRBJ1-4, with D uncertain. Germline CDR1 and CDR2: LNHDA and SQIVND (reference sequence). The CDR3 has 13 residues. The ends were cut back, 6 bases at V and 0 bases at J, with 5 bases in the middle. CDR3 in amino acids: CASRLATNEKLFS. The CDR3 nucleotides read TGTGCCAGTAGACTTGCAACTAATGAAAAACTGTTTTCT.

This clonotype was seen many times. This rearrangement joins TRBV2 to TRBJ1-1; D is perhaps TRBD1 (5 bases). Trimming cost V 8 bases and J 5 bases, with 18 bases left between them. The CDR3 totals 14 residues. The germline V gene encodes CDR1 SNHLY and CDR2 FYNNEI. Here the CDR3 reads CASVSRAVETEAFF. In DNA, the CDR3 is TGTGCCAGCGTATCCAGGGCAGTGGAGACTGAAGCTTTCTTT. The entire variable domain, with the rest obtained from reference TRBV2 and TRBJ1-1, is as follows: EPEVTQTPSHQVTQMGQEVILRCVPISNHLYFYWYRQILGQKVEFLVSFYNNEISEKSEIFDDQFSVERPDGSNFTLKIRSTKLEDSAMYFCASVSRAVETEAFFGQGTRLTVV.

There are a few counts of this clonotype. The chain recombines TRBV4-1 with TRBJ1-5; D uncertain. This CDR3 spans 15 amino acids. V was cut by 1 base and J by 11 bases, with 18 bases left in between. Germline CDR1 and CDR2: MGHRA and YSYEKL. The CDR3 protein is CASSQGPERSKSQHF. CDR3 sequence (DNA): TGCGCCAGCAGCCAAGGGCCCGAGAGGAGTAAGTCCCAGCATTTT.

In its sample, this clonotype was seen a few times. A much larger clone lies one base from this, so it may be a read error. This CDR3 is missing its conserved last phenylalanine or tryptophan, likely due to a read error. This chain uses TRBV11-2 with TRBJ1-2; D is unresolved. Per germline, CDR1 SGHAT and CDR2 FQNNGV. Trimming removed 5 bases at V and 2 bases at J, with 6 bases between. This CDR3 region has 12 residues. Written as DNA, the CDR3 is TGTGCCAGCAGCCCGACCAACTATGGCTACACCTCC. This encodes CASSPTNYGYTS.